These 8 T cell receptor beta chains originate from one sample sequenced in a study of blood T cell repertoires in COVID-19. Generated by immunoSEQ multiplex PCR, the TCRdb table keeps only in-frame clones and is missing some. The sample holds approximately 320,000 clones, around 90% seen once. Sample: PBMCs or T cells enriched from blood (not recorded which). The origin of the receptors is a man aged 60 to 75 who had recovered from COVID-19.

This chain links TRBV19 with TRBJ2-7; 8 bases match TRBD1. This CDR3 contains 14 residues. The V segment lost 5 bases and the J segment 4 bases; nucleotides outside the gene matches: 7. Germline V gives CDR1 LNHDA, CDR2 SQIVND (reference sequence). The CDR3, as DNA: TGTGCCAGTAGTCCAGGACAGGGTGGTTACGAGCAGTACTTC. Translation gives CASSPGQGGYEQYF.

The rearrangement links TRBV30 to TRBJ1-2; possibly TRBD1 for D (6 bases). The CDR3 covers 15 residues. The V end was cut by 2 bases, the J end by 4 bases, with 17 bases between. Germline V gene data show CDR1 as GTSNPN and CDR2 as SVGIG (reference sequence). The CDR3 bases are TGTGCCTGGAGTCTAGCGGGGGCCCGGAGCTATGGCTACACCTTC. Residues: CAWSLAGARSYGYTF.

The chain is built from TRBV6-5 and TRBJ2-7, with 10 bases matching TRBD2. J lost 3 bases, V lost 2 bases, and 4 bases had no gene match. The germline V gene has CDR1 MNHEY and CDR2 SVGAGI. The CDR3 spans 15 residues. In DNA, the CDR3 is TGTGCCAGCAGTTACGCTAGCGGGGGAAACTACGAGCAGTACTTC. Residues: CASSYASGGNYEQYF.

This chain joins TRBV4-1 and TRBJ1-3; 7 bases are a match to TRBD1. This CDR3 is 15 amino acids long. Germline assignment: CDR1 MGHRA and CDR2 YSYEKL. Germline trimming cut 4 bases from V and 2 bases from J; bases unmatched to any gene: 5. The CDR3 loop is CASSRAGTAGNTIYF. The CDR3, as DNA: TGCGCCAGCAGCCGGGCCGGGACAGCTGGAAACACCATATATTTT.

This chain links TRBV9 with TRBJ2-5; 12 bases are shared with TRBD2. The CDR3 consists of 16 residues. Germline V gene data show CDR1 as SGDLS and CDR2 as YYNGEE. V shed 2 bases, J shed 5 bases, and the junction held 7 bases outside the gene matches. Written as DNA, the CDR3 is TGTGCCAGCAGCGTTACTAGCGGGGGGCCCTGGGAGACCCAGTACTTC. This encodes CASSVTSGGPWETQYF. The variable domain in full, completed from reference TRBV9 and TRBJ2-5, reads DSGVTQTPKHLITATGQRVTLRCSPRSGDLSVYWYQQSLDQGLQFLIQYYNGEERAKGNILERFSAQQFPDLHSELNLSSLELGDSALYFCASSVTSGGPWETQYFGPGTRLLVL.

The J gene is TRBJ2-1, the V gene TRBV5-1; 8 nucleotides line up with TRBD1. This CDR3 contains 14 residues. Germline V gene data show CDR1 as SGHRS and CDR2 as YFSETQ. V shed 8 bases, J shed 5 bases, and the junction held 9 bases outside the gene matches. CDR3 sequence: CASNRPGQDNEQFF. DNA of the CDR3: TGCGCCAGTAACCGACCGGGACAGGACAATGAGCAGTTCTTC.

V gene TRBV5-1 combines with J gene TRBJ2-7, with D perhaps matching TRBD1 (5 bases). The CDR3 has 13 amino acids. The V end was cut by 4 bases, the J end by 3 bases, with 11 bases between. Germline V gene lookup returns CDR1 SGHRS and CDR2 YFSETQ. The CDR3 DNA follows: TGCGCCAGCAGCCAAAACAGGAACTACGAGCAGTACTTC. It yields the protein CASSQNRNYEQYF.

Points on this clone: This sample also contains other DNA sequences that code for the same CDR3. The chain employs TRBV27 and TRBJ2-1; tentative D call: TRBD1 (6 bases). In germline, CDR1 is MNHEY, CDR2 SMNVEV (reference sequence). The CDR3 has 15 residues. Trimming took off 3 bases at V and 0 bases at J, with 9 bases between the two ends. The CDR3 is CASSFGQSSYNEQFF. CDR3 nucleotide sequence: TGTGCCAGCAGTTTCGGACAGAGCTCCTACAATGAGCAGTTCTTC.